The 22 T cell receptor beta chains in this list originate from one sample, sequenced in a study of blood T cell repertoires in COVID-19 (TCRdb year 2020). Library construction relied on the immunoSEQ multiplex PCR assay. TCRdb limited this immuneACCESS table to in-frame rearrangements with V and J called. A share of clones is missing; checked studies link under half to unresolved V genes, and the rest is unexplained. For this sample the table gives roughly 300,000 clones, of which about 89% were detected only once. The leading ten clones occupy 2.2% of the sample. Sequencing was done on a sample of peripheral blood. These receptor sequences come from a woman aged 25 to 39 with COVID-19, enrolled during active disease.

The chain uses TRBV21-1 and TRBJ2-7; TRBD2, the D gene given by the table, was not confirmed from the DNA. TRBV21-1 is a documented pseudogene. The CDR3 has 18 amino acids. The CDR3 is CASSKFGPTGESSYEQYF. The CDR3 DNA follows: TGTGCCAGCAGCAAATTCGGTCCCACGGGGGAGAGTTCCTACGAGCAGTACTTC.

The rearrangement uses TRBV19 and TRBJ2-3; possible D gene TRBD2, 7 bases. V gave up 3 bases and J gave up 4 bases, with 17 bases separating them. The length of the CDR3 is 16 residues. Per germline, CDR1 LNHDA and CDR2 SQIVND (reference sequence). This CDR3 is CASSMEPAGASDTQYF. Written as DNA, the CDR3 is TGTGCCAGTAGTATGGAGCCCGCGGGGGCTTCAGATACGCAGTATTTT.

The chain uses TRBV13 and TRBJ2-1; 13 bases are a match to TRBD2. The trim removed 4 bases at V and 5 bases at J, leaving 2 bases unmatched. In germline, CDR1 is PRHDT, CDR2 FYEKMQ (reference sequence). The CDR3 is 15 amino acids. CDR3: CASSSLAGGHNEQFF. In nucleotides, the CDR3 is TGTGCCAGCAGCTCACTAGCGGGAGGGCACAATGAGCAGTTCTTC.

The V call is TRBV29-1, the J call TRBJ2-3; D perhaps matches TRBD1 (5 bases). The CDR3 runs to 13 residues. Trimming took off 6 bases at V and 3 bases at J, with 13 bases between the two ends. CDR1 is SQVTM, CDR2 ANQGSEA, per germline. CDR3 DNA: TGCAGCGTCGGACATACTTCAACAGATACGCAGTATTTT. The encoded protein is CSVGHTSTDTQYF.

The V and J genes are TRBV7-2 and TRBJ1-5; 9 nucleotides align to TRBD1. This CDR3 is 16 amino acids long. Germline CDR1 and CDR2: SGHTA and FQGNSA. V shed 5 bases, J shed 3 bases, and the junction held 8 bases outside the gene matches. Written as DNA, the CDR3 is TGTGCCAGCAGCCGGAGACAGGGGGTTACCAATCAGCCCCAGCATTTT. This translates into CASSRRQGVTNQPQHF.

The chain carries TRBV19 and TRBJ1-1; tentatively, D is TRBD1 (6 bases). The germline V and J ends were trimmed by 5 bases and 4 bases, with 17 bases remaining between them. Germline V gene sequence: CDR1 LNHDA, CDR2 SQIVND (reference sequence). This CDR3 has 15 amino acids. The CDR3 is CASSPRRGRGTEAFF. As DNA, the CDR3 is TGTGCCAGTAGTCCTCGCAGGGGTCGAGGCACTGAAGCTTTCTTT.

The chain recombines TRBV5-4 with TRBJ2-1; 10 positions match TRBD1. This CDR3 contains 14 residues. The germline V gene has CDR1 SGHNT and CDR2 YYREEE (reference sequence). V trimming: 6 bases; J trimming: 9 bases; junction bases outside the gene matches: 9. DNA of the CDR3: TGTGCCAGCACCATGACAGGGGGCTACGGTGAGCAGTTCTTC. Its translation: CASTMTGGYGEQFF.

The chain combines TRBV6-5 with TRBJ1-4, with TRBD1 as a possible D gene (5 bases). Trimming stripped 3 bases from V and 3 bases from J, with 11 bases between. Germline CDR1 MNHEY, CDR2 SVGAGI. The CDR3 extends over 15 amino acids. The DNA of the CDR3 is TGTGCCAGCAGTTATTCTTCAGGGTCTAATGAAAAACTGTTTTTT. Its translation is CASSYSSGSNEKLFF.

V and J are TRBV5-6 and TRBJ1-2; D might be TRBD1 (6 bases). The ends were cut back, 3 bases at V and 5 bases at J, with 11 bases in the middle. Germline values: CDR1 SGHDT, CDR2 YYEEEE. The CDR3 loop spans 13 amino acids. Here the CDR3 DNA reads TGTGCCAGCAGCTCACAGGGTGCGTATGGCTACACCTTC. Translating gives CASSSQGAYGYTF. Full variable domain (outside the CDR3, taken from reference TRBV5-6 and TRBJ1-2): DAGVTQSPTHLIKTRGQQVTLRCSPKSGHDTVSWYQQALGQGPQFIFQYYEEEERQRGNFPDRFSGHQFPNYSSELNVNALLLGDSALYLCASSSQGAYGYTFGSGTRLTVV.

This clone was seen only a few times. The genes are TRBV10-1 and TRBJ2-3; D is perhaps TRBD2 (6 bases). Per germline, CDR1 WNHNN and CDR2 SYGVQD (reference sequence). The CDR3 is made up of 11 amino acids. The germline V and J ends were trimmed by 8 bases and 8 bases, with 11 bases remaining between them. CDR3 DNA sequence: TGCGCCAGCGGGACTTCGTCTACGCAGTATTTT. Its translation is CASGTSSTQYF.

This sequence joins TRBV23-1 and TRBJ2-7; D is ambiguous. TRBV23-1 is an ORF for which the function is uncertain. The CDR3 sequence is 18 residues long. V gave up 1 base and J gave up 0 bases, with 19 bases separating them. The CDR3 DNA is TGCGCCAGCAGTCAATTACGCCCGTTTTCTTGGAGCTCCTACGAGCAGTACTTC. Translation: CASSQLRPFSWSSYEQYF.

The V gene is TRBV9, the J gene TRBJ2-5; D may be TRBD1 (5 bases). The CDR3 is 15 amino acids. Germline CDR1 is SGDLS and CDR2 is YYNGEE. The V gene lost 4 bases and the J gene lost 3 bases, with 16 bases spanning the gap. The CDR3 DNA reads as TGTGCCAGCAGCTCAAGTAGTAGGGGTGAAGAGACCCAGTACTTC. It yields the protein CASSSSSRGEETQYF.

The J gene is TRBJ1-2, the V gene TRBV30, with D perhaps TRBD1 (5 bases). The V gene lost 0 bases and the J gene lost 1 base, with 9 bases spanning the gap. The germline V gene has CDR1 GTSNPN and CDR2 SVGIG (reference sequence). The CDR3 runs 14 residues. This CDR3 is CAWSVKGNNYGYTF. Written as DNA, the CDR3 is TGTGCCTGGAGTGTGAAGGGGAATAACTATGGCTACACCTTC.

This clone was seen once. The rearrangement links TRBV29-1 to TRBJ1-2; 11 nucleotides match TRBD1. J lost 7 bases, V lost 6 bases, and 16 bases had no gene match. The CDR3 has 16 amino acids. Germline CDR1 and CDR2: SQVTM and ANQGSEA. For the CDR3, the DNA is TGCAGCGTCGGACAGGGGGCTAAGGGGTCTCGCGGTGGCTACACCTTC. Encoded protein: CSVGQGAKGSRGGYTF.

CDR3 bases: TGTGCCAGCGGCTTTTCGGGACAGGGGATCGACACTGAAGCTTTCTTT. Its translation is CASGFSGQGIDTEAFF. The chain links TRBV2 to TRBJ1-1; 10 positions match TRBD1. CDR1 and CDR2 (germline): SNHLY, FYNNEI. The CDR3 is 16 residues long. V trimming: 8 bases; J trimming: 3 bases; junction bases outside the gene matches: 12.

The chain links TRBV7-9 to TRBJ2-5; maybe TRBD2 (6 bases). Trimming took off 7 bases at V and 1 base at J, with 13 bases between the two ends. The CDR3 has 14 amino acids. Germline V CDR1 and CDR2: SEHNR, FQNEAQ (reference sequence). Here the CDR3 reads CASTPRTTQETQYF. Here the CDR3 DNA reads TGTGCCAGCACCCCCAGGACTACCCAAGAGACCCAGTACTTC.

The gene calls are TRBV4-1 and TRBJ1-1; D not resolved. Germline values: CDR1 MGHRA, CDR2 YSYEKL. This CDR3 has 14 residues. V was trimmed by 4 bases and J by 4 bases, leaving 13 bases between them. The CDR3 DNA follows: TGCGCCAGCAGCCGCCCGGGGTCAGGCACTGAAGCTTTCTTT. Translated, it gives CASSRPGSGTEAFF.

The V and J genes are TRBV7-9 and TRBJ2-5; 9 bases are a match to TRBD1. Near its end, the DNA agrees better with TRBJ2-7, so the J call may be wrong. Looked up from germline, CDR1 is SEHNR and CDR2 is FQNEAQ (reference sequence). This CDR3 comprises 15 residues. The CDR3: CASSPATGGANEQYF. The CDR3 DNA is TGTGCCAGCAGCCCGGCGACAGGGGGTGCAAACGAGCAGTACTTC.

The table lists this clone with many counts. J is TRBJ2-2 and V is TRBV5-4; 8 nucleotides match TRBD1. The CDR3 consists of 15 residues. Per germline, CDR1 SGHNT and CDR2 YYREEE (reference sequence). With 3 bases clipped from V and 8 bases from J, the junction kept 9 bases outside the gene matches. DNA for the CDR3: TGTGCCAGCAGCTCCAGGGGGCGAGGAGCGGGGGAGCTGTTTTTT. Translated: CASSSRGRGAGELFF.

The V gene is TRBV10-3, the J gene TRBJ1-2; 9 positions agree with TRBD1. In germline, CDR1 is ENHRY, CDR2 SYGVKD. The CDR3 runs 14 residues. V shed 7 bases and J 7 bases; nucleotides not matched to a gene: 10. Written as DNA, the CDR3 is TGTGCCATCACGAGGGACAGGGAAATTCGTGGCTACACCTTC. This codes for CAITRDREIRGYTF.

The chain links TRBV3-1 (or the pseudogene TRBV3-2) to TRBJ2-1; weak D call: TRBD1 (6 bases). The CDR3 has 17 residues. Trimming pared 0 bases from V and 0 bases from J, leaving 12 bases between. CDR1 LGHDT and CDR2 YNNKEL come from the germline V gene (reference sequence). CDR3 nucleotide sequence: TGTGCCAGCAGCCAAGATCGAACAGGGAGCTCCTACAATGAGCAGTTCTTC. It codes for CASSQDRTGSSYNEQFF.

V and J are TRBV6-6 and TRBJ2-7; TRBD1 is a possible D gene (6 bases). Trimming stripped 8 bases from V and 7 bases from J, with 15 bases between. There are 12 residues in the CDR3. Looked up from germline, CDR1 is MNHNY and CDR2 is SVGAGI (reference sequence). CDR3 region: CASQAAGEEQYF. CDR3 bases: TGTGCCAGCCAAGCGGCAGGGGAAGAGCAGTACTTC.